Below, one T cell receptor (beta chain) is given with its context. Produced via immunoSEQ multiplex PCR; TCRdb's table is partial and in-frame only. The data hold under 2.5 million clones, with 80% to 95% observed a single time. Germline lookup yields CDR1 GTSNPN and CDR2 SVGIG (reference sequence). CDR3 length: 13 residues. The V and J ends lost 4 bases and 4 bases, in that order; junction bases with no gene match: 6. The source of the sample is a study of shared clonotypes between healthy human individuals. The V call is TRBV30, the J call TRBJ2-5; TRBD2 agrees at 7 bases. The sequence came from a man aged 18 to 35 in good health. Some clones in this sample may be carry-over from other donors' samples. The sample consisted of naive CD4+ T cells from PBMCs. This sample's subset: CD45RA+ positively selected. The CDR3 reads CAWTAGLGETQYF. Here the CDR3 DNA reads TGTGCCTGGACCGCCGGACTAGGAGAGACCCAGTACTTC.